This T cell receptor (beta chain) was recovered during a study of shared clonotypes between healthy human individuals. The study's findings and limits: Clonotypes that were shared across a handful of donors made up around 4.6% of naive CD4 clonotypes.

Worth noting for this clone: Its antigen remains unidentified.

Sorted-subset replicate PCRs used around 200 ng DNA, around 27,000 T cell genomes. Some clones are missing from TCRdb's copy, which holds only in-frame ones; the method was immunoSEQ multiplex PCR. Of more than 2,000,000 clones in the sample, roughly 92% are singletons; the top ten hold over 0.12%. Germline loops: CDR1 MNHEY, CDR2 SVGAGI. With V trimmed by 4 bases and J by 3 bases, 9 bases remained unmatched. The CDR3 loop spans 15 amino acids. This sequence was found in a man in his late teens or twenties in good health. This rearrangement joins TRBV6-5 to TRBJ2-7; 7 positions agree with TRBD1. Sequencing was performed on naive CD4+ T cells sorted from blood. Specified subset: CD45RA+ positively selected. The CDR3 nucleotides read TGTGCCAGCAGTTCGCCTGACAGGGATCACTACGAGCAGTACTTC. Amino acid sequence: CASSSPDRDHYEQYF.